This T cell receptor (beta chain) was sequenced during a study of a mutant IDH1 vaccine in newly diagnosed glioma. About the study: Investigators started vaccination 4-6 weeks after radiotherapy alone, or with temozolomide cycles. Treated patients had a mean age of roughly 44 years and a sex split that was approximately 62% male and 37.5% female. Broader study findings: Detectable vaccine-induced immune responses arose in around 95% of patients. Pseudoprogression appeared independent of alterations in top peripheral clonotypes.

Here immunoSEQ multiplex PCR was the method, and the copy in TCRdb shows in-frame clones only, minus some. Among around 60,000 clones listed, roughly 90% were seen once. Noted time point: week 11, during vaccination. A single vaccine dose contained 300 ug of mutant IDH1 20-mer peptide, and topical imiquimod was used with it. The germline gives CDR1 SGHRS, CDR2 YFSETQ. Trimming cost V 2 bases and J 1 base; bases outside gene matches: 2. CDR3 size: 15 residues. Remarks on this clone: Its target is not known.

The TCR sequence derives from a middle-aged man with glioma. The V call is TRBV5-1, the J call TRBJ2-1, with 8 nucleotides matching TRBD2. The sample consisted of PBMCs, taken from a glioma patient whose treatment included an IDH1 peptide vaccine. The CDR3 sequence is CASSFSGDSYNEQFF. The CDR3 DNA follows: TGCGCCAGCAGCTTTAGCGGGGATTCCTACAATGAGCAGTTCTTC.